The rows below give T cell receptor beta chains drawn from one sample of a study of T-cell memory formation after mild COVID-19. From the 5' RACE reads, TCRdb called clonotypes with MiXCR, one entry per CDR3 protein. The sample consists of more than 85,000 distinct CDR3 sequences, 11% of them appearing once. Sequencing used PBMCs or a T cell subset sorted from them (not recorded which). The receptors were sampled from a man aged 18 to 30 who had mild COVID-19 (a few samples of this study predate the infection). Cell type and time point are not known. Both conserved end residues are part of each CDR3. The order of the fields is CDR3 DNA, CDR3 protein, V gene, clone size, J gene, D gene. D genes are given only for firm matches. A row's size may be missing; if present it is once, few, many or a size class.

CDR3nt: TGTGCCAGAAGTGTCGGGACGAAGGGTCAGCCCCAGCATTTT; CDR3aa: CARSVGTKGQPQHF; v_gene: TRBV27; abundance: .; j_gene: TRBJ1-5; d_gene: .
CDR3nt: TGTGCCAGCCGTTTGAACACTGAAGCTTTCTTT; CDR3aa: CASRLNTEAFF; v_gene: TRBV3-1; abundance: .; j_gene: TRBJ1-1; d_gene: .
CDR3nt: TGTGCCATCAGTGAGTCGTGGGCAGCGGGGGAGCAGTTCTTC; CDR3aa: CAISESWAAGEQFF; v_gene: TRBV10-3; abundance: many; j_gene: TRBJ2-1; d_gene: TRBD2
CDR3nt: TGTGCCAGCAGCCCTTCAGCGGGGACCACAGATACGCAGTATTTT; CDR3aa: CASSPSAGTTDTQYF; v_gene: TRBV7-2; abundance: few; j_gene: TRBJ2-3; d_gene: TRBD2
CDR3nt: TGCGCCAGCAGCCCAGCTCCCTCGGACAGGGCAATATATGGCTACACCTTC; CDR3aa: CASSPAPSDRAIYGYTF; v_gene: TRBV4-1; abundance: few; j_gene: TRBJ1-2; d_gene: TRBD1
CDR3nt: TGTGCCAGCAGTTACGTCGGGGCCGGGGAGCTGTTTTTT; CDR3aa: CASSYVGAGELFF; v_gene: TRBV6-5; abundance: many; j_gene: TRBJ2-2; d_gene: .
CDR3nt: TGTGCTAGTGGTTTGGGACAGTTGCCAGATACGCAGTATTTT; CDR3aa: CASGLGQLPDTQYF; v_gene: TRBV12-5; abundance: .; j_gene: TRBJ2-3; d_gene: .
CDR3nt: TGTGCCAGCAGCTCCACAGGGCGGAGTGGCACAGATACGCAGTATTTT; CDR3aa: CASSSTGRSGTDTQYF; v_gene: TRBV7-2; abundance: .; j_gene: TRBJ2-3; d_gene: .
CDR3nt: TGCGCCAGCAGCCTACCTGAAGGCATGGGGTTTTTT; CDR3aa: CASSLPEGMGFF; v_gene: TRBV5-1; abundance: .; j_gene: TRBJ1-4; d_gene: .
CDR3nt: TGCAGCGTCGGCACAGGGGCGAGCACAGATACGCAGTATTTT; CDR3aa: CSVGTGASTDTQYF; v_gene: TRBV29-1; abundance: many; j_gene: TRBJ2-3; d_gene: TRBD1
CDR3nt: TGCGCCAGCAGCCAAGATTCAGGACTCAAGATCTACAATGAGCAGTTCTTC; CDR3aa: CASSQDSGLKIYNEQFF; v_gene: TRBV4-3; abundance: few; j_gene: TRBJ2-1; d_gene: .
CDR3nt: TGTGCCAGCAGTTTAAGAGGGACCGGTAGGGGCTACACCTTC; CDR3aa: CASSLRGTGRGYTF; v_gene: TRBV12-3/TRBV12-4; abundance: .; j_gene: TRBJ1-2; d_gene: .
CDR3nt: TGTGCCAGCAGCTCCTACGTAGCGGGGGTAAAAGAGACCCAGTACTTC; CDR3aa: CASSSYVAGVKETQYF; v_gene: TRBV6-5; abundance: few; j_gene: TRBJ2-5; d_gene: TRBD2
CDR3nt: TGTGCCAGCAGCTTAACCGGGGATCAGCCCCAGCATTTT; CDR3aa: CASSLTGDQPQHF; v_gene: TRBV7-9; abundance: .; j_gene: TRBJ1-5; d_gene: .
CDR3nt: TGTGCCAGCAGCGTCCTAGGGCAGGAGATTAATGAAAAACTGTTTTTT; CDR3aa: CASSVLGQEINEKLFF; v_gene: TRBV7-6; abundance: few; j_gene: TRBJ1-4; d_gene: .
CDR3nt: TGTGCCAGCAGCGCCACAGGGGGCAGTAATCAGCCCCAGCATTTT; CDR3aa: CASSATGGSNQPQHF; v_gene: TRBV7-9; abundance: .; j_gene: TRBJ1-5; d_gene: TRBD1
CDR3nt: TGTGCCAGCAGTCCTAGGACAGGGAAGGGCCAAGAGACCCAGTACTTC; CDR3aa: CASSPRTGKGQETQYF; v_gene: TRBV28; abundance: .; j_gene: TRBJ2-5; d_gene: TRBD1
CDR3nt: TGTGCCAGTACTTCCTCAGGCGGTTACAATCAGCCCCAGCATTTT; CDR3aa: CASTSSGGYNQPQHF; v_gene: TRBV19; abundance: .; j_gene: TRBJ1-5; d_gene: .
CDR3nt: TGTGCCAGCAGCTTAACACCAACGGCATACATTCAGTACTTC; CDR3aa: CASSLTPTAYIQYF; v_gene: TRBV7-3; abundance: .; j_gene: TRBJ2-4; d_gene: .
CDR3nt: TGCGCCAGCAGCCAAGACTTTCGGGCCTTCGATACGCAGTATTTT; CDR3aa: CASSQDFRAFDTQYF; v_gene: TRBV4-3; abundance: .; j_gene: TRBJ2-3; d_gene: .
CDR3nt: TGTGCCAGCAGCTTGGATTGGGCTATCAAAGATTCACCCCTCCACTTT; CDR3aa: CASSLDWAIKDSPLHF; v_gene: TRBV5-6; abundance: few; j_gene: TRBJ1-6; d_gene: .
CDR3nt: TGTGCCAGCCTCCGGGACAAGGGCGAAAAACTGTTTTTT; CDR3aa: CASLRDKGEKLFF; v_gene: TRBV2; abundance: .; j_gene: TRBJ1-4; d_gene: .
CDR3nt: TGTGCCAGCAGCTTAGCCGGGACTACCACAGATACGCAGTATTTT; CDR3aa: CASSLAGTTTDTQYF; v_gene: TRBV7-3; abundance: few; j_gene: TRBJ2-3; d_gene: TRBD2